The rows below give T cell receptor beta chains drawn from one sample of a study of graft-versus-host responses after intestinal transplantation. The method was immunoSEQ multiplex PCR; TCRdb's version includes in-frame clones alone and lacks a portion of them. The table shows around 100,000 clones, with over 75% occurring only once. Their antigens are not known. The sample was unstimulated CD4+ T cells sorted from spleen or lymph node cells, taken before transplant. These receptors were obtained from a human donor who was the organ donor for an intestinal transplant. Both conserved end residues are part of each CDR3. The D gene is left open where the match is weak. A clone size is listed for some rows: how often the clone was seen (once, few, many), or a class if it is expanded.

V gene: TRBV18
CDR3 length: 13
D gene: NA
J gene: TRBJ2-1
clone size: few
CDR3 protein: CASSRGSYNEQFF
CDR3 DNA: TGTGCCAGCTCCCGGGGCTCCTACAATGAGCAGTTCTTC

V gene: TRBV10-3
CDR3 length: 14
D gene: NA
J gene: TRBJ1-1
clone size: NA
CDR3 protein: CATHRGQGKTEAFF
CDR3 DNA: TGTGCCACCCACCGGGGGCAGGGAAAAACTGAAGCTTTCTTT

V gene: TRBV7-7
CDR3 length: 17
D gene: TRBD2
J gene: TRBJ2-1
clone size: NA
CDR3 protein: CASSLGLAGGIGVEQFF
CDR3 DNA: TGTGCCAGCAGCCTCGGACTAGCGGGGGGGATTGGGGTTGAGCAGTTCTTC

V gene: TRBV23-1
CDR3 length: 13
D gene: NA
J gene: TRBJ1-2
clone size: NA
CDR3 protein: CASSHDGRYGYTF
CDR3 DNA: TGCGCCAGCAGTCATGACGGCCGCTATGGCTACACCTTC

V gene: TRBV2
CDR3 length: 16
D gene: NA
J gene: TRBJ2-1
clone size: NA
CDR3 protein: CASKEEVTSSYNEQFF
CDR3 DNA: TGTGCCAGCAAAGAGGAGGTGACGAGCTCCTACAATGAGCAGTTCTTC

V gene: TRBV29-1
CDR3 length: 11
D gene: NA
J gene: TRBJ2-3
clone size: NA
CDR3 protein: CSVGFGDTQYF
CDR3 DNA: TGCAGCGTGGGGTTCGGGGATACGCAGTATTTT

V gene: TRBV5-5
CDR3 length: 13
D gene: TRBD1
J gene: TRBJ1-2
clone size: NA
CDR3 protein: CASSIQGDSGYTF
CDR3 DNA: TGTGCCAGCAGCATACAGGGGGATAGTGGCTACACCTTC

V gene: TRBV19
CDR3 length: 14
D gene: TRBD2
J gene: TRBJ2-3
clone size: NA
CDR3 protein: CASSWTRSTDTQYF
CDR3 DNA: TGTGCCAGTAGTTGGACTAGAAGCACAGATACGCAGTATTTT

V gene: TRBV9
CDR3 length: 12
D gene: TRBD1
J gene: TRBJ2-7
clone size: few
CDR3 protein: CASSGTGLEQYF
CDR3 DNA: TGTGCCAGCAGCGGGACAGGGCTCGAGCAGTACTTC

V gene: TRBV5-1
CDR3 length: 17
D gene: TRBD2
J gene: TRBJ2-7
clone size: NA
CDR3 protein: CASSPRLAGVTSYEQYF
CDR3 DNA: TGCGCCAGCAGCCCGAGACTAGCGGGGGTAACCTCCTACGAGCAGTACTTC

V gene: TRBV28
CDR3 length: 15
D gene: TRBD1
J gene: TRBJ2-7
clone size: NA
CDR3 protein: CASSYGGTGTYEQYF
CDR3 DNA: TGTGCCAGCAGTTACGGGGGGACAGGGACCTACGAGCAGTACTTC

V gene: TRBV19
CDR3 length: 16
D gene: NA
J gene: TRBJ1-5
clone size: NA
CDR3 protein: CASSIAGTYSNQPQHF
CDR3 DNA: TGTGCCAGTAGTATAGCGGGAACCTATAGCAATCAGCCCCAGCATTTT

V gene: TRBV18
CDR3 length: 15
D gene: NA
J gene: TRBJ1-5
clone size: NA
CDR3 protein: CASSPQDYSNQPQHF
CDR3 DNA: TGTGCCAGCTCACCACAAGATTATAGCAATCAGCCCCAGCATTTT

V gene: TRBV5-4
CDR3 length: 15
D gene: TRBD1
J gene: TRBJ1-2
clone size: once
CDR3 protein: CAHSTGTTSNYGYTF
CDR3 DNA: TGTGCCCACTCGACAGGGACCACCTCTAACTATGGCTACACCTTC

V gene: TRBV7-2
CDR3 length: 16
D gene: TRBD1
J gene: TRBJ1-2
clone size: once
CDR3 protein: CASSLRGTGGNYGYTF
CDR3 DNA: TGTGCCAGCAGCTTAAGGGGGACAGGGGGCAACTATGGCTACACCTTC

V gene: TRBV11-2
CDR3 length: 15
D gene: NA
J gene: TRBJ1-6
clone size: NA
CDR3 protein: CASSLFGTYNSPLHF
CDR3 DNA: TGTGCCAGCAGCTTGTTCGGGACCTATAATTCACCCCTCCACTTT

V gene: TRBV15
CDR3 length: 15
D gene: NA
J gene: TRBJ2-7
clone size: NA
CDR3 protein: CATSRGLIGTYEQYF
CDR3 DNA: TGTGCCACCAGCAGAGGCCTAATTGGTACCTACGAGCAGTACTTC

V gene: TRBV6-5
CDR3 length: 14
D gene: NA
J gene: TRBJ1-1
clone size: NA
CDR3 protein: CASSYGGLNTEAFF
CDR3 DNA: TGTGCCAGCAGTTACGGAGGTCTGAACACTGAAGCTTTCTTT

V gene: TRBV19
CDR3 length: 16
D gene: TRBD1
J gene: TRBJ1-6
clone size: NA
CDR3 protein: CASSTWPGQGNSPLHF
CDR3 DNA: TGTGCCAGTAGTACCTGGCCTGGACAGGGGAATTCACCCCTCCACTTT

V gene: TRBV6-6
CDR3 length: 15
D gene: TRBD1
J gene: TRBJ2-2
clone size: NA
CDR3 protein: CASRAGTGNTGELFF
CDR3 DNA: TGTGCCAGCAGGGCCGGGACAGGAAACACCGGGGAGCTGTTTTTT

V gene: TRBV30
CDR3 length: 11
D gene: NA
J gene: TRBJ2-3
clone size: NA
CDR3 protein: CAWSVKDTQYF
CDR3 DNA: TGTGCCTGGAGTGTAAAAGATACGCAGTATTTT

V gene: TRBV6-5
CDR3 length: 13
D gene: TRBD2
J gene: TRBJ2-3
clone size: NA
CDR3 protein: CASKTSLADTQYF
CDR3 DNA: TGTGCCAGTAAGACTAGCCTTGCAGATACGCAGTATTTT

V gene: TRBV6-5
CDR3 length: 13
D gene: NA
J gene: TRBJ1-3
clone size: NA
CDR3 protein: CASGTSSGNTIYF
CDR3 DNA: TGTGCCAGCGGGACTAGCTCTGGAAACACCATATATTTT

V gene: TRBV6-1
CDR3 length: 15
D gene: TRBD2
J gene: TRBJ2-3
clone size: NA
CDR3 protein: CASSDGSGGADTQYF
CDR3 DNA: TGTGCCAGCAGTGACGGGAGCGGGGGTGCAGATACGCAGTATTTT

V gene: TRBV1
CDR3 length: 13
D gene: NA
J gene: TRBJ2-3
clone size: NA
CDR3 protein: CTSSQNLGDTQYF
CDR3 DNA: TGCACCAGCAGCCAAAACTTGGGGGATACGCAGTATTTT

V gene: TRBV5-6
CDR3 length: 17
D gene: NA
J gene: TRBJ2-3
clone size: NA
CDR3 protein: CASSLRAPGSHGDTQYF
CDR3 DNA: TGTGCCAGCAGCTTGCGGGCCCCCGGGTCACATGGAGATACGCAGTATTTT

V gene: TRBV18
CDR3 length: 16
D gene: TRBD1
J gene: TRBJ1-1
clone size: NA
CDR3 protein: CASSLAGGIMNTEAFF
CDR3 DNA: TGTGCCAGCTCACTTGCAGGGGGGATCATGAACACTGAAGCTTTCTTT

V gene: TRBV27
CDR3 length: 16
D gene: TRBD2
J gene: TRBJ2-4
clone size: NA
CDR3 protein: CASSEREGTNKNIQYF
CDR3 DNA: TGTGCCAGCAGTGAAAGGGAGGGTACGAACAAAAACATTCAGTACTTC

V gene: TRBV7-8
CDR3 length: 14
D gene: TRBD1
J gene: TRBJ1-2
clone size: NA
CDR3 protein: CASSATGTDYGYTF
CDR3 DNA: TGTGCCAGCAGCGCCACCGGGACAGACTATGGCTACACCTTC

V gene: TRBV18
CDR3 length: 14
D gene: TRBD1
J gene: TRBJ1-3
clone size: few
CDR3 protein: CASSDRGDRNTIYF
CDR3 DNA: TGTGCCAGCTCCGACAGGGGGGACCGAAACACCATATATTTT

V gene: TRBV27
CDR3 length: 14
D gene: NA
J gene: TRBJ1-2
clone size: NA
CDR3 protein: CASSPRTPSHGYTF
CDR3 DNA: TGTGCCAGCAGTCCTAGGACACCCTCCCATGGCTACACCTTC

V gene: TRBV28
CDR3 length: 11
D gene: NA
J gene: TRBJ1-2
clone size: NA
CDR3 protein: CASSGFGGYTF
CDR3 DNA: TGTGCCAGCAGCGGGTTCGGTGGCTACACCTTC

V gene: TRBV6-5
CDR3 length: 15
D gene: NA
J gene: TRBJ2-7
clone size: NA
CDR3 protein: CASTQNGRGPYEQYF
CDR3 DNA: TGTGCCAGCACCCAAAACGGAAGGGGACCCTACGAGCAGTACTTC

V gene: TRBV19
CDR3 length: 12
D gene: NA
J gene: TRBJ1-1
clone size: NA
CDR3 protein: CASHQGNTEAFF
CDR3 DNA: TGTGCCAGTCATCAGGGAAATACTGAAGCTTTCTTT

V gene: TRBV10-3
CDR3 length: 14
D gene: TRBD2
J gene: TRBJ2-7
clone size: once
CDR3 protein: CAISEAGTPYEQYF
CDR3 DNA: TGTGCCATCAGTGAAGCGGGGACCCCCTACGAGCAGTACTTC

V gene: TRBV19
CDR3 length: 14
D gene: NA
J gene: TRBJ1-4
clone size: few
CDR3 protein: CASSIRQTNEKLFF
CDR3 DNA: TGTGCCAGTAGTATCCGACAGACTAATGAAAAACTGTTTTTT

V gene: TRBV19
CDR3 length: 15
D gene: NA
J gene: TRBJ1-4
clone size: NA
CDR3 protein: CASTLHHATNEKLFF
CDR3 DNA: TGTGCCAGTACCTTACATCACGCAACTAATGAAAAACTGTTTTTT

V gene: TRBV30
CDR3 length: 14
D gene: NA
J gene: TRBJ2-2
clone size: NA
CDR3 protein: CAWSVLLDSGELFF
CDR3 DNA: TGTGCCTGGAGTGTCCTACTCGACTCCGGGGAGCTGTTTTTT

V gene: TRBV6-5
CDR3 length: 13
D gene: NA
J gene: TRBJ2-7
clone size: NA
CDR3 protein: CASSEGPAYEQYF
CDR3 DNA: TGTGCCAGCAGTGAAGGGCCCGCCTACGAGCAGTACTTC

V gene: TRBV7-2
CDR3 length: 16
D gene: TRBD1
J gene: TRBJ2-5
clone size: NA
CDR3 protein: CASSARDRGPRETQYF
CDR3 DNA: TGTGCCAGCAGCGCCCGGGACAGGGGACCAAGAGAGACCCAGTACTTC

V gene: TRBV5-6
CDR3 length: 15
D gene: TRBD2
J gene: TRBJ2-3
clone size: NA
CDR3 protein: CASSLFGGARDTQYF
CDR3 DNA: TGTGCCAGCAGCTTGTTCGGGGGGGCCAGAGATACGCAGTATTTT

V gene: TRBV20-1
CDR3 length: 10
D gene: NA
J gene: TRBJ2-1
clone size: NA
CDR3 protein: CSADLVEQFF
CDR3 DNA: TGCAGTGCGGATCTTGTGGAGCAGTTCTTC

V gene: TRBV5-1
CDR3 length: 15
D gene: NA
J gene: TRBJ2-3
clone size: NA
CDR3 protein: CASNRQQPSTDTQYF
CDR3 DNA: TGCGCCAGCAACAGACAGCAACCTAGCACAGATACGCAGTATTTT

V gene: TRBV5-4
CDR3 length: 15
D gene: NA
J gene: TRBJ1-3
clone size: few
CDR3 protein: CASSLTGSSGNTIYF
CDR3 DNA: TGTGCCAGCAGCTTGACAGGGAGCTCTGGAAACACCATATATTTT

V gene: TRBV10-2
CDR3 length: 13
D gene: NA
J gene: TRBJ2-7
clone size: NA
CDR3 protein: CASSEHATYEQYF
CDR3 DNA: TGCGCCAGCAGTGAACACGCTACCTACGAGCAGTACTTC

V gene: TRBV2
CDR3 length: 18
D gene: TRBD1
J gene: TRBJ1-5
clone size: NA
CDR3 protein: CASSPRTGGLYSNQPQHF
CDR3 DNA: TGTGCCAGCAGTCCGCGCACAGGGGGTCTCTACAGCAATCAGCCCCAGCATTTT

V gene: TRBV5-1
CDR3 length: 19
D gene: TRBD2
J gene: TRBJ2-1
clone size: NA
CDR3 protein: CASSLGLAGGPSSYNEQFF
CDR3 DNA: TGCGCCAGCAGCTTGGGGCTAGCGGGGGGGCCAAGCTCCTACAATGAGCAGTTCTTC

V gene: TRBV28
CDR3 length: 12
D gene: NA
J gene: TRBJ1-2
clone size: NA
CDR3 protein: CASSFGAYGYTF
CDR3 DNA: TGTGCCAGCAGTTTTGGGGCCTATGGCTACACCTTC

V gene: TRBV7-8
CDR3 length: 13
D gene: NA
J gene: TRBJ1-1
clone size: NA
CDR3 protein: CASSRELGMLAFF
CDR3 DNA: TGTGCCAGCAGCCGGGAGTTGGGAATGTTGGCTTTCTTT